This note documents a single T cell receptor (beta chain) sequence. What it binds is unknown. This entry is derived from a study of radiotherapy plus CTLA-4 blockade in lung cancer. The study's findings and limits: In blood, tumor-derived TCR clones expanded after radiotherapy plus ipilimumab. The best prediction of response reportedly came from early blood T cell clone dynamics, with interferon-beta.

Patients had chemo-refractory metastatic non-small-cell lung cancer and received focal radiation plus CTLA-4 blockade that used ipilimumab. Looked up from germline, CDR1 is SGHVS and CDR2 is FNYEAQ. This CDR3 spans 14 amino acids. V lost 4 bases, J lost 8 bases, and 5 bases stayed unmatched. Data came from immunoSEQ multiplex PCR; TCRdb stores just in-frame clones and leaves some out. In the table there are about 88,000 clones, 60% to 80% of which are singletons. The clonotype comes from a human donor with non-small cell lung cancer that progressed on radiotherapy plus ipilimumab. This chain joins TRBV7-6 and TRBJ1-6; the match to TRBD1 covers 7 bases. Sample: peripheral blood, taken from a patient treated with radiotherapy plus ipilimumab. The CDR3 region is CASSSTGIHSPLHF. CDR3 nucleotides: TGTGCCAGCAGCTCGACAGGGATTCATTCACCCCTCCACTTT. The variable domain in full, completed from reference TRBV7-6 and TRBJ1-6, reads GAGVSQSPRYKVTKRGQDVALRCDPISGHVSLYWYRQALGQGPEFLTYFNYEAQQDKSGLPNDRFSAERPEGSISTLTIQRTEQRDSAMYRCASSSTGIHSPLHFGNGTRLTVT.